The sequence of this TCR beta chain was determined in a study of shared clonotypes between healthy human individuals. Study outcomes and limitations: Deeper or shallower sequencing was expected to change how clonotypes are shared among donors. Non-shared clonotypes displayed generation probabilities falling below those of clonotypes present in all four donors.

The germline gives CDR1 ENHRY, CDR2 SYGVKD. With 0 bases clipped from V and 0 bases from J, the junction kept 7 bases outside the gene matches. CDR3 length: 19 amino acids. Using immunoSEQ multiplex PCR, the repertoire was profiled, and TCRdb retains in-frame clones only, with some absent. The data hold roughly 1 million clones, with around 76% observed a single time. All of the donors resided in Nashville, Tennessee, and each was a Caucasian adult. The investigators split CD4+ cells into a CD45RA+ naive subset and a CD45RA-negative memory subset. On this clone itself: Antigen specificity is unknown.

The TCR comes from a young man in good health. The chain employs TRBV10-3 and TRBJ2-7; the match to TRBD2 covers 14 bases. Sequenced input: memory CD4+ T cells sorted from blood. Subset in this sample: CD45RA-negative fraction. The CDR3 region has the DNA TGTGCCATCAGTGAGTCGATGGGACTAGCGGGGGCATCCTCCTACGAGCAGTACTTC. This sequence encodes CAISESMGLAGASSYEQYF.